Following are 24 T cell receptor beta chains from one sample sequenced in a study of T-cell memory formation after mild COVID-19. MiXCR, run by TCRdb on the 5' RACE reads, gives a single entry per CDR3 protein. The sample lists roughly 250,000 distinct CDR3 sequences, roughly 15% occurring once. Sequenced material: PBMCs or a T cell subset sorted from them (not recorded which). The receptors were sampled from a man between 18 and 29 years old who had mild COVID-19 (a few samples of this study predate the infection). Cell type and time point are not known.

CDR3 residues: CASSPRGVGSGNTIYF. DNA for the CDR3: TGTGCCAGCAGTCCTCGCGGGGTCGGCTCTGGAAACACCATATATTTT. The chain links TRBV7-2 to TRBJ1-3, with unresolved D. V was cut by 6 bases and J by 0 bases, with 15 bases left in between. CDR1 and CDR2 from the germline V gene are SGHTA and FQGNSA. The CDR3 is 16 residues long.

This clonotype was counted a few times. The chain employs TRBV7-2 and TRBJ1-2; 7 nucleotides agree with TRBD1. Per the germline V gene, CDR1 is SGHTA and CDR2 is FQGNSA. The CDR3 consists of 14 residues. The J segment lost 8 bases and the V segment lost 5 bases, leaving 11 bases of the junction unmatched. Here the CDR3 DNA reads TGTGCCAGCAGCCCGACAGGGAGCGCGGAGGGCTACACCTTC. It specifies CASSPTGSAEGYTF.

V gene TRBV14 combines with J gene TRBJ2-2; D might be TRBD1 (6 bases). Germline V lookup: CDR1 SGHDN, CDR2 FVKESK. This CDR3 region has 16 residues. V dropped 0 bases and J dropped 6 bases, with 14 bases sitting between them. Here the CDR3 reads CASSQDRGRGAGELFF. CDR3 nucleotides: TGTGCCAGCAGCCAAGATCGAGGCAGGGGAGCCGGGGAGCTGTTTTTT.

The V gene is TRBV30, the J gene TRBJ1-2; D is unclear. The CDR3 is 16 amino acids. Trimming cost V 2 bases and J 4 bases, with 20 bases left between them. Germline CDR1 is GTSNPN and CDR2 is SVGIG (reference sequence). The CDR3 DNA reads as TGTGCCTGGAGTTGGGTGGGTTCAAGATCCGTCTATGGCTACACCTTC. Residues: CAWSWVGSRSVYGYTF.

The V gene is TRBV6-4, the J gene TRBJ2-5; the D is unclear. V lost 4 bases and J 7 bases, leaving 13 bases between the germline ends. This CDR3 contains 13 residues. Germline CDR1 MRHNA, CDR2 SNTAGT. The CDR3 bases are TGTGCCAGCAGTGGACGGATCGGTGGGACCCAGTACTTC. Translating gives CASSGRIGGTQYF.

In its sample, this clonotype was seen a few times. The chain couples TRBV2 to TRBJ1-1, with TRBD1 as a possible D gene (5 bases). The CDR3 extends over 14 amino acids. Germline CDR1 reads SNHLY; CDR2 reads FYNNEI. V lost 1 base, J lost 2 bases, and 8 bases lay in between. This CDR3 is CASSEGGFNTEAFF. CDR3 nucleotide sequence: TGTGCCAGCAGTGAAGGGGGCTTTAACACTGAAGCTTTCTTT.

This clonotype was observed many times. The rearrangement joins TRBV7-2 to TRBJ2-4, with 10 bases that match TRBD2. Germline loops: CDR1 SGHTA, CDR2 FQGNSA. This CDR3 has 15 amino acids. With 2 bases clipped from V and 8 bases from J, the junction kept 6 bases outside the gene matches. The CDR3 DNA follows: TGTGCCAGCAGCTTACCTAGCGGGGGTTCATACATTCAGTACTTC. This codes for CASSLPSGGSYIQYF.

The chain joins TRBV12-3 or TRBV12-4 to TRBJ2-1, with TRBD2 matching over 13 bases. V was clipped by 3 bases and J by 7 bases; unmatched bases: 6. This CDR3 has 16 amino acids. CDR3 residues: CASSLGLAGIENEQFF. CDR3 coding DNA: TGTGCCAGCAGTTTGGGACTAGCGGGGATTGAGAATGAGCAGTTCTTC.

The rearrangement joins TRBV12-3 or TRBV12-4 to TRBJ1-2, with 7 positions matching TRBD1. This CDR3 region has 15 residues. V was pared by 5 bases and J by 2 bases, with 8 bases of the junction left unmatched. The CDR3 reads CASSLTDRKNYGYTF. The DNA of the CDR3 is TGTGCCAGCAGTCTCACGGACAGGAAAAACTATGGCTACACCTTC.

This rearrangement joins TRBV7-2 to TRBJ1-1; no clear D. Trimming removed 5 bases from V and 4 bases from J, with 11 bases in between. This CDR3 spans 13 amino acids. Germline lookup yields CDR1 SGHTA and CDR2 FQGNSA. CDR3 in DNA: TGTGCCAGCAGCCGTGCCGGAGCCACTGAAGCTTTCTTT. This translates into CASSRAGATEAFF.

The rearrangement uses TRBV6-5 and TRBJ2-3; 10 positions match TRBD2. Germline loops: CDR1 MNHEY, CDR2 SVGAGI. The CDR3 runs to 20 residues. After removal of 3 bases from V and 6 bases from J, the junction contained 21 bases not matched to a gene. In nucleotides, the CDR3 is TGTGCCAGCAGTTATACTACCCCGCGGGGAAGCGGGGGGGCCCGGGATACGCAGTATTTT. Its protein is CASSYTTPRGSGGARDTQYF.

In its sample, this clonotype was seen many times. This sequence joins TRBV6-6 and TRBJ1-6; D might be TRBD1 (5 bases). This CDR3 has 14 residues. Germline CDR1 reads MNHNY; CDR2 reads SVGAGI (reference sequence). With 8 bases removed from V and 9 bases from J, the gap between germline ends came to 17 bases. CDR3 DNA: TGTGCCAGCGTGACTGGGGGATCGGGTTCACCCCTCCACTTT. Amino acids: CASVTGGSGSPLHF.

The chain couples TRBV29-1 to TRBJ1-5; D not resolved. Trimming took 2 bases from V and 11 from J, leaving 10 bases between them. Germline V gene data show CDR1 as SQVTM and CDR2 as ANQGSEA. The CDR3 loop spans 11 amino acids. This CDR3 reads CSVEIGKAQHF. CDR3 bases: TGCAGCGTTGAAATCGGGAAGGCCCAGCATTTT.

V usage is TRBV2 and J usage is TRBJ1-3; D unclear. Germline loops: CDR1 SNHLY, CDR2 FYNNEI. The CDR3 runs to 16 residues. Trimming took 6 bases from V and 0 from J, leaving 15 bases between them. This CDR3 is CASRPQLTYSGNTIYF. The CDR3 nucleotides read TGTGCCAGCAGACCTCAGCTGACCTACTCTGGAAACACCATATATTTT.

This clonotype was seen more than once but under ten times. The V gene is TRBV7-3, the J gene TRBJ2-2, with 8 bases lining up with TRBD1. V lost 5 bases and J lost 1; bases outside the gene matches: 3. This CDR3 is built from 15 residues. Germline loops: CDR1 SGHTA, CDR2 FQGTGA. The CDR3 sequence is CASSAGQGNTGELFF. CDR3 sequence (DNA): TGTGCCAGCAGCGCCGGACAGGGGAACACCGGGGAGCTGTTTTTT.

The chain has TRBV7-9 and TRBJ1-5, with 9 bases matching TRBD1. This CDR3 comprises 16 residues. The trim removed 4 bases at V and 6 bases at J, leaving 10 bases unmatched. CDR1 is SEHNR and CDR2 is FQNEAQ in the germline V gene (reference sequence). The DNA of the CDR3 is TGTGCCAGCAGCTGCCTACGGGACAGGGTTCTTCAGCCCCAGCATTTT. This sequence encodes CASSCLRDRVLQPQHF.

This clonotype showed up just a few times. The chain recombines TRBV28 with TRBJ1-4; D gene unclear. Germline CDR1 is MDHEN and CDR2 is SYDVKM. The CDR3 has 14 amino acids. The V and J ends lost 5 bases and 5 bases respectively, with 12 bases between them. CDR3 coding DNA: TGTGCCAGCAGTGCCGCACAGTTGAATGAAAAACTGTTTTTT. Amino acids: CASSAAQLNEKLFF.

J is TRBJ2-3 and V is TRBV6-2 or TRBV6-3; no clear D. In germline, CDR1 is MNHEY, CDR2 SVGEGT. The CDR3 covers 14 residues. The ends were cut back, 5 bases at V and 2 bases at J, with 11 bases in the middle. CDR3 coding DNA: TGTGCCAGCAGTGCAGGACCGATCACAGATACGCAGTATTTT. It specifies CASSAGPITDTQYF.

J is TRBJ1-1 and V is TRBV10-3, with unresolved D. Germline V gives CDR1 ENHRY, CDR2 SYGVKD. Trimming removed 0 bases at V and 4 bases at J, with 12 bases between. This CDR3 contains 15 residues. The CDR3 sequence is CAISESVGEGTEAFF. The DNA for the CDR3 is TGTGCCATCAGTGAGTCGGTCGGGGAGGGCACTGAAGCTTTCTTT.

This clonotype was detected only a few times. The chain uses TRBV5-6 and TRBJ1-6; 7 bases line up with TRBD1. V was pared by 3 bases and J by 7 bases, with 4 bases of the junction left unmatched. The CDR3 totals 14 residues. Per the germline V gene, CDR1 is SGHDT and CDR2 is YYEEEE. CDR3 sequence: CASSSTGRNSPLHF. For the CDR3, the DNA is TGTGCCAGCAGCTCGACAGGGCGGAATTCACCCCTCCACTTT.

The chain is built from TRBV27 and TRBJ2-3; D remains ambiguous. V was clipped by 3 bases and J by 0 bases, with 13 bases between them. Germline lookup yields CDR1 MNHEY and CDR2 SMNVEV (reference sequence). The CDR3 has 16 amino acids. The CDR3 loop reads CASSFRMYPSTDTQYF. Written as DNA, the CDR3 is TGTGCCAGCAGTTTTCGGATGTACCCTAGCACAGATACGCAGTATTTT.

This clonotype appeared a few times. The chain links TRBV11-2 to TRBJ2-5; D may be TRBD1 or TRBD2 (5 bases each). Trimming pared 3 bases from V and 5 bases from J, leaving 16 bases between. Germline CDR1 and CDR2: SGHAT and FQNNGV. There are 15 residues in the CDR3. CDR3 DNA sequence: TGTGCCAGCAGCTTCCCGGGACCTCAGGTTGAGACCCAGTACTTC. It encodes CASSFPGPQVETQYF.

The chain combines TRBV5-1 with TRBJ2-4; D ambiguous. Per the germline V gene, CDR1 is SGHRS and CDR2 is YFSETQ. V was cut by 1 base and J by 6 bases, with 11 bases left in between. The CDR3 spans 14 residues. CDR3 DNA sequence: TGCGCCAGCAGCTTGCAGGCGCCGGTAAACATTCAGTACTTC. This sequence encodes CASSLQAPVNIQYF.

The CDR3 loop reads CASSPYRGSYEQYV. The CDR3 DNA reads as TGTGCCAGCAGTCCTTACAGGGGGTCCTACGAGCAGTACGTC. V usage is TRBV6-5 and J usage is TRBJ2-7; 8 bases align to TRBD1. This CDR3 comprises 14 residues. In germline, CDR1 is MNHEY, CDR2 SVGAGI. The J segment lost 1 base and the V segment lost 5 bases, leaving 4 bases of the junction unmatched.